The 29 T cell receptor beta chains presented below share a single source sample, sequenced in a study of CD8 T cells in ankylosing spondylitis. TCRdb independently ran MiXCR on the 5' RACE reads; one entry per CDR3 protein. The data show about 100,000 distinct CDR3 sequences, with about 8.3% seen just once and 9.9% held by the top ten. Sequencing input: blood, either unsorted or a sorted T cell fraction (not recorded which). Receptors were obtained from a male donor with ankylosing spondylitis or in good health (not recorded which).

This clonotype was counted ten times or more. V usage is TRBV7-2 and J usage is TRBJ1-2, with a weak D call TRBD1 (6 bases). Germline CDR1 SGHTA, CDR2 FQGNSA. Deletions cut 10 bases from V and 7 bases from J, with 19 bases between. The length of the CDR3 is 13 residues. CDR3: CATIWGAYRGYTF. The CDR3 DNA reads TGTGCCACCATTTGGGGGGCTTATCGTGGCTACACCTTC.

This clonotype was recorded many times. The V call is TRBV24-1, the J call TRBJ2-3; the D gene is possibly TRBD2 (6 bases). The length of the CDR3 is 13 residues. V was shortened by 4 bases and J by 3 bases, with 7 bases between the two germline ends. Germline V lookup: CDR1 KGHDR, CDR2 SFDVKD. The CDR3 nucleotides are TGTGCCACCAGTGAGGGGGGAACAGATACGCAGTATTTT. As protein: CATSEGGTDTQYF.

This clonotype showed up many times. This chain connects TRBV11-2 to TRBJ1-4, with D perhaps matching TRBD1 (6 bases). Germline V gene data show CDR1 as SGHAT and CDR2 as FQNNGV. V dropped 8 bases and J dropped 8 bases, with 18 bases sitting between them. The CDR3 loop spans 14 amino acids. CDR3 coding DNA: TGTGCCAGCTCGCAGGGGAAAGTGGGCGAAAAACTGTTTTTT. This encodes CASSQGKVGEKLFF.

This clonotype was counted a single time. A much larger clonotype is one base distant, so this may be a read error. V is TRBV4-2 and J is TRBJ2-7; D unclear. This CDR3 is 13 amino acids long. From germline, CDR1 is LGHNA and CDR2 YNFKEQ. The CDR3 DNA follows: TGTGCCAACAGCCAAGACTTTTATTACGAGCAGTACTTC. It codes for CANSQDFYYEQYF.

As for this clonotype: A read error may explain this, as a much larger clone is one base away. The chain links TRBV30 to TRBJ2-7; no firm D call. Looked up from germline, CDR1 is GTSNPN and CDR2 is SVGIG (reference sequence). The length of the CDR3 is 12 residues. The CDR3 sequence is CTAEFAVYEQYF. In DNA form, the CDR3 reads TGTACGGCCGAGTTTGCCGTCTACGAGCAGTACTTC.

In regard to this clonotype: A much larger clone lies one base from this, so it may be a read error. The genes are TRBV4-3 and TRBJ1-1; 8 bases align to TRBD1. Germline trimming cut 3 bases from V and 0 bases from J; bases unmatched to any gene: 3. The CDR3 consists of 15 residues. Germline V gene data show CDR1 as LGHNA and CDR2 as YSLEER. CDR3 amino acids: CASSHYRGVNTEAFF. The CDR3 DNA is TGCGCCAGCAGCCACTACAGGGGGGTGAACACTGAAGCTTTCTTT.

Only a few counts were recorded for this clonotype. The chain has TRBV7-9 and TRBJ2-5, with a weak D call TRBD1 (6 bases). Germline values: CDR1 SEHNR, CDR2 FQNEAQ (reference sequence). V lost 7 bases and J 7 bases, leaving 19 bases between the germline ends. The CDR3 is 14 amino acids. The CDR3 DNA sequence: TGTGCCAGCACGGGCAGGGACATACATACGACCCAGTACTTC. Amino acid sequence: CASTGRDIHTTQYF.

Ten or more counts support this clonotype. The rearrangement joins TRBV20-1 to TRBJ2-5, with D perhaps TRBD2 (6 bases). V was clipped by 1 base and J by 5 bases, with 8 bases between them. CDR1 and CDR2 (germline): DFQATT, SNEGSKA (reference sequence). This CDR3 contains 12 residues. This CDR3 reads CSARGLAETQYF. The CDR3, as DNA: TGCAGTGCTAGAGGTCTAGCGGAGACCCAGTACTTC.

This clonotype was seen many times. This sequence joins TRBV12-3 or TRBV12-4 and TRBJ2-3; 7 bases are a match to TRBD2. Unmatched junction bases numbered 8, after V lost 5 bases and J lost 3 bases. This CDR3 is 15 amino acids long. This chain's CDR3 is CASSVDWRGTDTQYF. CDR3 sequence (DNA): TGTGCCAGCAGTGTAGACTGGCGGGGGACAGATACGCAGTATTTT.

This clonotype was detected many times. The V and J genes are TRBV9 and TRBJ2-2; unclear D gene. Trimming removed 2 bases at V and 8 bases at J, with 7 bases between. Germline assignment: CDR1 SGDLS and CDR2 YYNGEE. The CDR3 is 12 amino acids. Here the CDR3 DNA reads TGTGCCAGCAGCGTTTTCGGGGGGGAGCTGTTTTTT. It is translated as CASSVFGGELFF.

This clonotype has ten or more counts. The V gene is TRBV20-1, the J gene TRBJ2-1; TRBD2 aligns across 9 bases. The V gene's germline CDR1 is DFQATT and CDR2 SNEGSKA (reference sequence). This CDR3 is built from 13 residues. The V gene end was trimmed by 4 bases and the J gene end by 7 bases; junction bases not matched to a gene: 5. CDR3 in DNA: TGCAGTGCTACAGGACTAGCGAAGAATGAGCAGTTCTTC. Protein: CSATGLAKNEQFF.

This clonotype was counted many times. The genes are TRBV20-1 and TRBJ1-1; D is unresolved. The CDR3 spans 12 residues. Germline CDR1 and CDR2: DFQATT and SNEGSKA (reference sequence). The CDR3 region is CNAEGGGTEAFF. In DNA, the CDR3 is TGCAACGCCGAGGGCGGAGGCACTGAAGCTTTCTTT.

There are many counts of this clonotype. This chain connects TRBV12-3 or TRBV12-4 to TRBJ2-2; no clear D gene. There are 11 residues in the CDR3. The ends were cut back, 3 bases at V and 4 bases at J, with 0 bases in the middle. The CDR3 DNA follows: TGTGCCAGCAGTTTCACCGGGGAGCTGTTTTTT. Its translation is CASSFTGELFF.

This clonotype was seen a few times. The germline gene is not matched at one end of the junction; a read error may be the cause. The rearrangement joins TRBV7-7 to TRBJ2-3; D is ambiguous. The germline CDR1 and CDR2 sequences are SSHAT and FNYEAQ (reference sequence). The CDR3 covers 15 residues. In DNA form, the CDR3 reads TGTGCTAGCAGCTTAGCCCCTGGGCCCACAGATACGCAGTATTTT. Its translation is CASSLAPGPTDTQYF.

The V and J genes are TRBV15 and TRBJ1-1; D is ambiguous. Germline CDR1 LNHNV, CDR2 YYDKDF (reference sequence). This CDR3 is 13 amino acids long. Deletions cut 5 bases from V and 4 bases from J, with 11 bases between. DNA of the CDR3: TGTGCCACCAGCCCTTATCCGAGCACTGAAGCTTTCTTT. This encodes CATSPYPSTEAFF.

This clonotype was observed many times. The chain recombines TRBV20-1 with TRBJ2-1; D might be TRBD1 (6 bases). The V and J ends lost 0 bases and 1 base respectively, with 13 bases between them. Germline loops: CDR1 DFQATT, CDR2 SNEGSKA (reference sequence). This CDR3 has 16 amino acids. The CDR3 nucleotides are TGCAGTGCTAGAGATTGGGGGCGGACTTCCTACAATGAGCAGTTCTTC. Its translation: CSARDWGRTSYNEQFF.

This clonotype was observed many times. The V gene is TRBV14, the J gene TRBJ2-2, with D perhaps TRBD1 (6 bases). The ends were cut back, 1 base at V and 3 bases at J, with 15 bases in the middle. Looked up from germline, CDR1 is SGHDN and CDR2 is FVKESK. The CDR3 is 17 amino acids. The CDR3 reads CASSQVGQLGDTGELFF. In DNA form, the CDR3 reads TGTGCCAGCAGCCAAGTCGGACAGCTAGGGGACACCGGGGAGCTGTTTTTT.

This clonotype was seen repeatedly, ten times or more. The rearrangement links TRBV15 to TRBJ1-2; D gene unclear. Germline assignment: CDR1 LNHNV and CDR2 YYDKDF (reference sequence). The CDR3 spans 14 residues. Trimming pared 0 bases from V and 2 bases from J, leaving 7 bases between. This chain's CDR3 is CATSRDLLNYGYTF. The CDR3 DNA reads TGTGCCACCAGCAGAGATTTACTGAACTATGGCTACACCTTC.

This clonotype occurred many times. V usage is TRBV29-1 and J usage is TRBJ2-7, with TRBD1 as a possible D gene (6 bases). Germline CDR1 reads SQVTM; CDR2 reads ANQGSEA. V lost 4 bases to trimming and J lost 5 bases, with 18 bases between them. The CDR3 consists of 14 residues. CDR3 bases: TGCAGCGTTGGAGTAGGTACAGGGAATGACGAGCAGTACTTC. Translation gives CSVGVGTGNDEQYF.

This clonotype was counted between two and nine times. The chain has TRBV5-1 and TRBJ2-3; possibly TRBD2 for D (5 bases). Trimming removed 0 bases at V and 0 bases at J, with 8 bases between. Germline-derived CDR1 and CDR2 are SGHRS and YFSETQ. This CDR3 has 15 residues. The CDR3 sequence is CASSLARASTDTQYF. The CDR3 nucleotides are TGCGCCAGCAGCTTGGCGCGGGCGAGCACAGATACGCAGTATTTT.

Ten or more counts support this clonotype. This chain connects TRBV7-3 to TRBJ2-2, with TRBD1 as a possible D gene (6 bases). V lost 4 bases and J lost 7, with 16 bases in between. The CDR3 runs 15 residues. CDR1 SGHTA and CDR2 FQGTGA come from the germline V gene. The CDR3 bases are TGTGCCAGCAGCTCTACAGGGTTTAGGAGCGGGGAGCTGTTTTTT. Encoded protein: CASSSTGFRSGELFF.

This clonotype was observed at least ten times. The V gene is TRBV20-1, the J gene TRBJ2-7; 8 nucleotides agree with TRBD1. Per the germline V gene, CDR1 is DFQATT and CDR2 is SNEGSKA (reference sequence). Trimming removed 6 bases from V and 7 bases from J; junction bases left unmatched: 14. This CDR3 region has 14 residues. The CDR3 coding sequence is TGCAGTGCAACCCGACAGGGGAGGCATGAAGAGCAGTACTTC. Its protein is CSATRQGRHEEQYF.

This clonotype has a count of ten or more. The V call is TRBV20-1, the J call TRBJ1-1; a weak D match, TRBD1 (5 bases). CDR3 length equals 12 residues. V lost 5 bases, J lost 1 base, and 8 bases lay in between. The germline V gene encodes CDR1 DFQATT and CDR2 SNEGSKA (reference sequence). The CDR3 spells CSAGQPNTEAFF. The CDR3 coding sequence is TGCAGTGCTGGACAACCGAACACTGAAGCTTTCTTT.

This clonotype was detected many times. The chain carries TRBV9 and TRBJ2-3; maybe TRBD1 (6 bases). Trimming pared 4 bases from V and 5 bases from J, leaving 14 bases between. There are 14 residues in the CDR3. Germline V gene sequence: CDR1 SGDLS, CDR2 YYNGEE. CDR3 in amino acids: CASSPDRLEDTQYF. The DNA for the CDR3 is TGTGCCAGCAGCCCGGACAGATTGGAAGATACGCAGTATTTT.

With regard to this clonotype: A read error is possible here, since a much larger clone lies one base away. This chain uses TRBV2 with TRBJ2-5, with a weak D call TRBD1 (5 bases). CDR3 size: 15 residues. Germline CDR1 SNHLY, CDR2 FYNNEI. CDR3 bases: TGTGTCAGCCGACTTAGGGGAATCAAGCAAGAGACCCAGTACTTC. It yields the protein CVSRLRGIKQETQYF.

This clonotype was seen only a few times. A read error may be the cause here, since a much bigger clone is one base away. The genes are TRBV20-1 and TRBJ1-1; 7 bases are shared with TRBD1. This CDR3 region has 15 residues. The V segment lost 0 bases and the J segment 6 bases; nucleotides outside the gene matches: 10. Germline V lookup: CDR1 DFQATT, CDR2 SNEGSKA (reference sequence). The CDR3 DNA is TGCAGTGCTAGAGACCGAACAGGGGTCGCCCCTGAAGCTTTCTTT. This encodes CSARDRTGVAPEAFF.

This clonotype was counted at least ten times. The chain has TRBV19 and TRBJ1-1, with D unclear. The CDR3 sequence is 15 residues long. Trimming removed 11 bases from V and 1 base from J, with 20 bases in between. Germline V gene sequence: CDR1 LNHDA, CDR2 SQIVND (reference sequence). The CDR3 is CASERRHPENTEAFF. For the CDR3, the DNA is TGTGCCTCAGAAAGGCGACACCCCGAGAACACTGAAGCTTTCTTT.

In DNA, the CDR3 is TGTGCCACCACCAAGCAGGCCGTCGGGGCCTTTTACAATGAGCAGTTCTTC. It specifies CATTKQAVGAFYNEQFF. V is TRBV3-1 and J is TRBJ2-1; TRBD1 or TRBD2 may be the D gene (5 bases each). Trimming removed 10 bases from V and 4 bases from J, with 26 bases in between. The germline V gene has CDR1 LGHDT and CDR2 YNNKEL (reference sequence). The CDR3 loop spans 17 amino acids.

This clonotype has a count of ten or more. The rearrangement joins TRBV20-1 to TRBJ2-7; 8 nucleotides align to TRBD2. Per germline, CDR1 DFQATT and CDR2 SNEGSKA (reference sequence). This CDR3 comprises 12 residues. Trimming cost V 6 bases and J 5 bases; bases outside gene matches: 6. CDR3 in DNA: TGCAGTGCCTTAGCGGGAATCAACGAGCAGTACTTC. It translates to CSALAGINEQYF.